Each of the 30 T cell receptor beta chains below was sequenced from the same sample in a study of shared clonotypes between healthy human individuals. Only in-frame clones appear in the TCRdb table, and some are missing; sequencing was by immunoSEQ multiplex PCR. The top ten hold about 0.39% of the sample, which has around 2.5 million clones, under 95% seen once. The specimen was naive CD4+ T cells from PBMCs. Subset given: CD45RA+ positively selected. These receptors all come from a young man in good health. Some clones in this sample may be carry-over from other donors' samples.

The genes are TRBV7-8 and TRBJ1-1; perhaps TRBD1 as D (5 bases). This CDR3 is built from 13 residues. Germline V gene lookup returns CDR1 SGHVS and CDR2 FQNEAQ. V was clipped by 2 bases and J by 6 bases, with 10 bases between them. CDR3 in DNA: TGTGCCAGCAGCTTATTCCGAGGGGCTGAAGCTTTCTTT. Its protein is CASSLFRGAEAFF.

The chain links TRBV7-9 to TRBJ1-2; no clear D. CDR1 is SEHNR, CDR2 FQNEAQ, per germline (reference sequence). V was clipped by 6 bases and J by 11 bases, with 19 bases between them. The CDR3 is 13 residues long. CDR3 in amino acids: CASSQSTPVPYTF. Here the CDR3 DNA reads TGTGCCAGCAGTCAATCTACCCCGGTCCCTTACACCTTC.

This clone came up once. The gene calls are TRBV30 and TRBJ1-1; weak D call: TRBD1 (6 bases). The germline gives CDR1 GTSNPN, CDR2 SVGIG (reference sequence). V dropped 3 bases and J dropped 4 bases, with 15 bases sitting between them. The CDR3 extends over 14 amino acids. CDR3: CAWRATGSGTEAFF. CDR3 DNA sequence: TGTGCCTGGAGGGCCACAGGGTCCGGCACTGAAGCTTTCTTT.

This clone was detected a few times. The chain carries TRBV11-3 and TRBJ1-1, with D possibly being TRBD1 (5 bases). This CDR3 is built from 13 residues. V was pared by 2 bases and J by 1 base, with 5 bases between. Germline-derived CDR1 and CDR2 are SGHNT and YENEEA. In DNA form, the CDR3 reads TGTGCCAGCAGCTTACAGGGGAACACTGAAGCTTTCTTT. This sequence encodes CASSLQGNTEAFF.

V gene TRBV30 combines with J gene TRBJ2-7; D is possibly TRBD1 or TRBD2 (6 bases each). Germline V gene sequence: CDR1 GTSNPN, CDR2 SVGIG (reference sequence). The CDR3 contains 13 residues. Trimming stripped 2 bases from V and 5 bases from J, with 13 bases between. In DNA, the CDR3 is TGTGCCTGGAGTTGGAGGGGGACGAACGAGCAGTACTTC. This translates into CAWSWRGTNEQYF.

The chain employs TRBV7-9 and TRBJ2-6; D might be TRBD2 (6 bases). The ends were cut back, 5 bases at V and 0 bases at J, with 14 bases in the middle. The V gene's germline CDR1 is SEHNR and CDR2 FQNEAQ (reference sequence). The CDR3 contains 17 residues. The CDR3 coding sequence is TGTGCCAGCAGCGCGGGGACCGCGAGCTCTGGGGCCAACGTCCTGACTTTC. Protein sequence: CASSAGTASSGANVLTF.

In nucleotides, the CDR3 is TGTGCCAGCAGCTTGGGGGGGCTCGGCACAGATACGCAGTATTTT. This translates into CASSLGGLGTDTQYF. The chain links TRBV11-3 to TRBJ2-3; D might be TRBD2 (7 bases). Trimming took off 3 bases at V and 1 base at J, with 11 bases between the two ends. This CDR3 is built from 15 residues. Germline-derived CDR1 and CDR2 are SGHNT and YENEEA.

This sequence joins TRBV15 and TRBJ2-7, with 7 positions matching TRBD1. CDR3 size: 15 residues. Germline V lookup: CDR1 LNHNV, CDR2 YYDKDF (reference sequence). V was clipped by 4 bases and J by 3 bases; unmatched bases: 9. CDR3 bases: TGTGCCACCAGCATCTCCCGGGACAGAGACTACGAGCAGTACTTC. Protein: CATSISRDRDYEQYF.

The gene calls are TRBV6-5 and TRBJ1-4; 9 bases are a match to TRBD1. The CDR3 consists of 14 residues. The germline V gene has CDR1 MNHEY and CDR2 SVGAGI. The V gene end was trimmed by 2 bases and the J gene end by 8 bases; junction bases not matched to a gene: 3. The CDR3 region is CASSYDRGAEKLFF. The CDR3 DNA sequence: TGTGCCAGCAGTTACGACAGGGGGGCGGAAAAACTGTTTTTT.

V and J are TRBV5-5 and TRBJ2-7; 11 bases match TRBD2. The CDR3 covers 18 residues. Germline assignment: CDR1 SGHKS and CDR2 YYEKEE (reference sequence). J lost 0 bases, V lost 2 bases, and 10 bases had no gene match. The CDR3 coding sequence is TGTGCCAGCAGCTTTGCTCCTAGCGGGAGGACGAGCTCCTACGAGCAGTACTTC. Its protein product is CASSFAPSGRTSSYEQYF.

The chain has TRBV7-9 and TRBJ2-1, with 7 nucleotides matching TRBD2. The V gene end was trimmed by 2 bases and the J gene end by 4 bases; junction bases not matched to a gene: 8. Germline lookup yields CDR1 SEHNR and CDR2 FQNEAQ (reference sequence). CDR3 length: 16 amino acids. The chain's CDR3 is CASSLLASGYYNEQFF. CDR3 DNA sequence: TGTGCCAGCAGCTTACTGGCTAGCGGTTATTACAATGAGCAGTTCTTC. Drawing the rest from reference TRBV7-9 and TRBJ2-1, the complete variable domain is DTGVSQNPRHKITKRGQNVTFRCDPISEHNRLYWYRQTLGQGPEFLTYFQNEAQLEKSRLLSDRFSAERPKGSFSTLEIQRTEQGDSAMYLCASSLLASGYYNEQFFGPGTRLTVL.

The chain recombines TRBV7-2 with TRBJ2-7; the match to TRBD2 covers 11 bases. The junction had 5 bases not matched to a gene; V was cut back by 1 base and J by 6 bases. Germline-derived CDR1 and CDR2 are SGHTA and FQGNSA. The CDR3 spans 15 residues. CDR3 loop: CASSLGLAGKREQYF. CDR3 DNA sequence: TGTGCCAGCAGCTTAGGACTAGCGGGAAAGCGCGAGCAGTACTTC.

The rearrangement links TRBV4-3 to TRBJ2-1; D unresolved. V lost 0 bases, J lost 9 bases, and 15 bases lay in between. Per the germline V gene, CDR1 is LGHNA and CDR2 is YSLEER. The CDR3 is 15 residues long. In DNA, the CDR3 is TGCGCCAGCAGCCAAGATTCCCTTTTAGTGACTGAGCAGTTCTTC. It encodes CASSQDSLLVTEQFF.

CDR3 in DNA: TGCGCCAGCAGCCAAGACGCTACGCGGGGGTTCCGCTATGGCTACACCTTC. This encodes CASSQDATRGFRYGYTF. The genes are TRBV4-1 and TRBJ1-2; TRBD1 is a possible D gene (5 bases). Germline V gene data show CDR1 as MGHRA and CDR2 as YSYEKL. V lost 0 bases, J lost 4 bases, and 18 bases lay in between. This CDR3 is 17 amino acids long.

This clone showed up just once. The chain links TRBV27 to TRBJ2-1, with D uncertain. The CDR3 totals 11 residues. V shed 3 bases and J shed 8 bases, with 5 bases lying between them. The germline V gene has CDR1 MNHEY and CDR2 SMNVEV (reference sequence). CDR3 loop: CASSFMDEQFF. CDR3 DNA sequence: TGTGCCAGCAGTTTTATGGATGAGCAGTTCTTC.

V gene TRBV5-4 combines with J gene TRBJ2-2; 9 nucleotides agree with TRBD1. In germline, CDR1 is SGHNT, CDR2 YYREEE (reference sequence). V gave up 4 bases and J gave up 4 bases; unmatched junction bases: 8. The CDR3 runs to 16 residues. CDR3 nucleotide sequence: TGTGCCAGCAGCGCAGTCGACAGGGGGAGCACCGGGGAGCTGTTTTTT. It translates to CASSAVDRGSTGELFF.

The V gene is TRBV27, the J gene TRBJ1-1; D unresolved. This CDR3 region has 15 residues. CDR1 is MNHEY, CDR2 SMNVEV, per germline (reference sequence). V was cut by 6 bases and J by 6 bases, with 20 bases left in between. The chain's CDR3 is CASRPQTTLGSEAFF. For the CDR3, the DNA is TGTGCCAGCAGACCCCAGACGACCTTGGGCTCTGAAGCTTTCTTT.

This chain links TRBV5-1 with TRBJ2-7, with D possibly matching TRBD1 (5 bases). The ends were cut back, 0 bases at V and 2 bases at J, with 9 bases in the middle. This CDR3 has 14 residues. CDR1 and CDR2 from the germline V gene are SGHRS and YFSETQ. CDR3 residues: CASSLGGRPYEQYF. The CDR3 DNA is TGCGCCAGCAGCTTGGGGGGCAGACCCTACGAGCAGTACTTC.

The V call is TRBV7-2, the J call TRBJ1-1; 9 bases match TRBD1. Germline V CDR1 and CDR2: SGHTA, FQGNSA. CDR3 length: 15 amino acids. The trim removed 1 base at V and 5 bases at J, leaving 5 bases unmatched. The CDR3 region has the DNA TGTGCCAGCAGCTTAGGCGGGACAGGGTTAACTGAAGCTTTCTTT. It specifies CASSLGGTGLTEAFF. The entire variable domain, with the rest obtained from reference TRBV7-2 and TRBJ1-1, is as follows: GAGVSQSPSNKVTEKGKDVELRCDPISGHTALYWYRQSLGQGLEFLIYFQGNSAPDKSGLPSDRFSAERTGGSVSTLTIQRTQQEDSAVYLCASSLGGTGLTEAFFGQGTRLTVV.

The genes are TRBV5-1 and TRBJ2-5; the D gene is possibly TRBD2 (5 bases). Deletions cut 2 bases from V and 5 bases from J, with 19 bases between. The CDR3 spans 16 residues. Germline V gene lookup returns CDR1 SGHRS and CDR2 YFSETQ. CDR3 sequence reads: CASSFQTSAEGETQYF. CDR3 DNA: TGCGCCAGCAGCTTCCAGACAAGCGCCGAGGGCGAGACCCAGTACTTC.

The gene calls are TRBV19 and TRBJ2-3, with D possibly TRBD1 on 6 matching bases. The CDR3 covers 15 residues. V lost 3 bases, J lost 1 base, and 11 bases lay in between. Germline V gives CDR1 LNHDA, CDR2 SQIVND (reference sequence). The CDR3 here is CASSIVEGGTDTQYF. CDR3 nucleotides: TGTGCCAGTAGTATCGTCGAGGGGGGCACAGATACGCAGTATTTT. Together with reference TRBV19 and TRBJ2-3, the CDR3 gives the full variable domain: DGGITQSPKYLFRKEGQNVTLSCEQNLNHDAMYWYRQDPGQGLRLIYYSQIVNDFQKGDIAEGYSVSREKKESFPLTVTSAQKNPTAFYLCASSIVEGGTDTQYFGPGTRLTVL.

The chain recombines TRBV5-1 with TRBJ1-1; no clear D. The CDR3 runs to 14 residues. The V end was cut by 7 bases, the J end by 1 base, with 14 bases between. CDR1 and CDR2 (germline): SGHRS, YFSETQ. CDR3 loop: CASGHSGRNTEAFF. The CDR3 bases are TGCGCCAGCGGGCATTCCGGGAGGAACACTGAAGCTTTCTTT.

The chain combines TRBV6-1 with TRBJ1-2, with D unclear. Germline CDR1 reads MNHNS; CDR2 reads SASEGT. CDR3 length: 14 residues. Trimming took off 3 bases at V and 6 bases at J, with 14 bases between the two ends. The CDR3 region has the DNA TGTGCCAGCAGTGACGTCCGGACCTCTCATGGCTACACCTTC. Protein: CASSDVRTSHGYTF.

The chain carries TRBV9 and TRBJ2-7; no definite D call. V was cut by 3 bases and J by 2 bases, with 12 bases left in between. CDR1 SGDLS and CDR2 YYNGEE come from the germline V gene. The CDR3 is made up of 14 amino acids. Here the CDR3 reads CASSARDVPYEQYF. As DNA, the CDR3 is TGTGCCAGCAGCGCAAGAGACGTGCCCTACGAGCAGTACTTC.

CDR3 region: CASSLYYRETEAFF. In nucleotides, the CDR3 is TGTGCCAGCAGCTTATACTACAGGGAGACTGAAGCTTTCTTT. This rearrangement joins TRBV11-2 to TRBJ1-1; the D gene is possibly TRBD1 (6 bases). V was shortened by 2 bases and J by 5 bases, with 12 bases between the two germline ends. The CDR3 covers 14 residues. CDR1 is SGHAT, CDR2 FQNNGV, per germline.

This chain links TRBV6-1 with TRBJ2-3; no firm D call. This CDR3 region has 13 residues. Trimming left V 2 bases short and J 4 bases short, with 7 bases between. From germline, CDR1 is MNHNS and CDR2 SASEGT. CDR3 residues: CASSEFGADTQYF. Here the CDR3 DNA reads TGTGCCAGCAGTGAATTTGGAGCAGATACGCAGTATTTT.

The chain joins TRBV2 to TRBJ2-7, with 10 bases that match TRBD2. V gave up 8 bases and J gave up 10 bases; unmatched junction bases: 20. CDR1 and CDR2 (germline): SNHLY, FYNNEI. The CDR3 has 16 residues. CDR3 loop: CASESLIGTSDMFQYF. DNA for the CDR3: TGTGCCAGCGAGAGCCTCATTGGGACTAGCGATATGTTTCAGTACTTC. Using reference TRBV2 and TRBJ2-7 for the parts outside the CDR3, the full variable domain is EPEVTQTPSHQVTQMGQEVILRCVPISNHLYFYWYRQILGQKVEFLVSFYNNEISEKSEIFDDQFSVERPDGSNFTLKIRSTKLEDSAMYFCASESLIGTSDMFQYFGPGTRLTVT.

The chain combines TRBV6-1 with TRBJ2-1, with D perhaps matching TRBD1 (5 bases). Trimming left V 0 bases short and J 15 bases short, with 18 bases between. CDR1 is MNHNS, CDR2 SASEGT, per germline. The CDR3 is made up of 14 amino acids. In DNA form, the CDR3 reads TGTGCCAGCAGTGAAGCCCCAAGCAGGGCTAATTGGTTCTTC. Its protein product is CASSEAPSRANWFF.

A word on this clone: Other nucleotide sequences in the sample specify the same CDR3. The chain is built from TRBV5-1 and TRBJ2-2; D remains unclear. The CDR3 length is 16 residues. Per germline, CDR1 SGHRS and CDR2 YFSETQ. The germline V and J ends were trimmed by 0 bases and 0 bases, with 9 bases remaining between them. CDR3 sequence: CASSLGQTANTGELFF. The CDR3 bases are TGCGCCAGCAGCTTGGGGCAGACTGCGAACACCGGGGAGCTGTTTTTT.

CDR3 DNA: TGTGCCAGTAGTATAGTTAAGGGAAGGAGGTACGAGCAGTACTTC. Its translation: CASSIVKGRRYEQYF. The chain carries TRBV19 and TRBJ2-7; weak D call: TRBD2 (5 bases). The CDR3 covers 15 residues. The ends were cut back, 1 base at V and 4 bases at J, with 14 bases in the middle. In germline, CDR1 is LNHDA, CDR2 SQIVND (reference sequence).